This TCR beta chain derives from a study of T cell changes during pregnancy in multiple sclerosis. CDR1 is SGHNT and CDR2 is YYREEE in the germline V gene (reference sequence). The CDR3 has 15 amino acids. Trimming at V came to 4 bases and at J to 8 bases, leaving 11 bases not matched to a gene. TCRdb's copy holds only in-frame clones and misses some; the assay was immunoSEQ multiplex PCR. This table has about 75,000 clones, about 89% appearing once. The rearrangement uses TRBV5-4 and TRBJ2-7, with 11 bases identical to TRBD2. This receptor was taken from a female donor in good health, enrolled as a control in a pregnancy study. The sequenced sample was peripheral blood, obtained in the first trimester of pregnancy. CDR3 protein: CASSQTLAGGSQQYF. CDR3 DNA: TGTGCCAGCAGCCAGACCCTAGCGGGAGGCTCTCAGCAGTACTTC.